The next 4 T cell receptor beta chains were all read from a single sample in a study of regulatory T cells in long-lasting Graves disease. Time point in this sample: persistent/refractory GD, antithyroid drugs over 5 years with positive TRAb. After RNA was extracted from PBMCs, the TCR library was made from it. Libraries of TCR beta came from iRepertoire HTBI primers plus Arm-PCR of CDR3 regions. TCRdb itself ran the multiplex PCR reads through MiXCR, one entry per CDR3 protein. This sample has 400,000 or so distinct CDR3 sequences; around 21% occur once, and the top ten carry 20% to 25%. Source: peripheral blood mononuclear cells (PBMCs), taken when the disease was refractory, from a patient treated with antithyroid drugs. The source of these receptors is a female donor with Graves disease.

This clonotype showed up many times. The genes are TRBV6-2 or TRBV6-3 and TRBJ2-7, with 13 bases matching TRBD2. V lost 0 bases, J lost 1 base, and 6 bases stayed unmatched. This CDR3 has 18 amino acids. CDR1 and CDR2 from the germline V gene are MNHEY and SVGEGT. The CDR3 here is CASSYSGLAGDWSYEQYF. In DNA, the CDR3 is TGTGCCAGCAGTTACTCAGGACTAGCGGGAGATTGGTCCTACGAGCAGTACTTC.

This clonotype occurred many times. V is TRBV27 and J is TRBJ1-1; no firm D call. The CDR3 runs 15 residues. Between the trimmed V and J ends, which lost 6 bases and 1 base, there was a span of 15 bases. CDR1 and CDR2 from the germline V gene are MNHEY and SMNVEV (reference sequence). DNA of the CDR3: TGTGCCAGCAGAACTCACACCGGGCCGAACACTGAAGCTTTCTTT. Translation gives CASRTHTGPNTEAFF.

This clonotype showed up just a few times. DNA of the CDR3: TGTGCCAGCAGCCCATGGACAGCCTCCTACGAGCAGTACTTC. The encoded protein is CASSPWTASYEQYF. The chain links TRBV5-6 to TRBJ2-7; a possible D gene is TRBD1 (6 bases). Looked up from germline, CDR1 is SGHDT and CDR2 is YYEEEE. The CDR3 has 14 residues. V was clipped by 4 bases and J by 0 bases, with 11 bases between them. Full variable domain (outside the CDR3, taken from reference TRBV5-6 and TRBJ2-7): DAGVTQSPTHLIKTRGQQVTLRCSPKSGHDTVSWYQQALGQGPQFIFQYYEEEERQRGNFPDRFSGHQFPNYSSELNVNALLLGDSALYLCASSPWTASYEQYFGPGTRLTVT.

The V and J genes are TRBV10-3 and TRBJ1-5; 10 nucleotides match TRBD1. V dropped 5 bases and J dropped 7; count of bases not matched to a gene: 11. The CDR3 has 16 amino acids. Germline CDR1 reads ENHRY; CDR2 reads SYGVKD. This CDR3 is CAISIEGQGRGQPQHF. The CDR3 DNA sequence: TGTGCCATCAGTATAGAGGGACAGGGGAGAGGGCAGCCCCAGCATTTT.